Included here is one T cell receptor (beta chain) sequence, with context. The antigen remains unidentified. Each CDR3 protein gets one entry after TCRdb re-called the 5' RACE reads with MiXCR. The top ten clones hold 6.5% to 9% of a sample with about 74,000 distinct CDR3 sequences, around 5.2% of them seen once. This CDR3 region has 13 residues. V was trimmed by 4 bases and J by 3 bases, leaving 10 bases between them. This record comes from a study of neurological immune-mediated disorders. Study outcomes and limitations: HTLV-1-associated myelopathy had the most TCR clonal expansion, while multiple sclerosis had the least, a level that fell below healthy controls. With the multiple sclerosis repertoire cluster, neither clinical nor MRI features showed any association.

The chain combines TRBV12-3 or TRBV12-4 with TRBJ2-7, with D possibly called TRBD1 or TRBD2 (5 bases each). The specimen sequenced was PBMCs. This TCR was recovered from a man aged 18-30 years with multiple sclerosis. Written as DNA, the CDR3 is TGTGCCAGCAGTTCCTGGGACGGCTACGAGCAGTACTTC. Its translation is CASSSWDGYEQYF.